This T cell receptor (beta chain) was found in a study of blood T cell repertoires in COVID-19. Background on the study: The United States, Italy and Spain supplied acute and convalescent COVID-19 samples. The analysed material was cDNA or gDNA that came from T cells, B-cell-depleted T cells, or PBMCs.

Original methodology: From reference gene primer amplification, estimates of nucleated cell counts were derived. Method: immunoSEQ multiplex PCR; TCRdb's copy keeps in-frame clones and lacks some. V, J and clone size reflect that table, while D and trimming were determined from the DNA. Here the sample spans about 100,000 clones, about 90% being singletons. The germline V gene encodes CDR1 SGHRS and CDR2 YFSETQ. The length of the CDR3 is 16 residues. With 3 bases clipped from V and 5 bases from J, the junction kept 7 bases outside the gene matches. The sample holds one count of this clone. V is TRBV5-1 and J is TRBJ2-2; 10 nucleotides match TRBD1. The sample taken for sequencing was peripheral blood. This sequence originates from a man in his fifties with acute or convalescent COVID-19. This chain's CDR3 is CASSSLGTGATGELFF. The CDR3 coding sequence is TGCGCCAGCAGCTCTTTAGGGACAGGGGCAACCGGGGAGCTGTTTTTT.